A single sample is the source of the 27 T cell receptor beta chains below, sequenced in a study of blood T cells in healthy people across ages. Using a J-beta primer mix together with a sample-barcoded 5' primer, a second PCR was run for about 7 to 12 cycles. TCRdb itself ran the 5' RACE reads through MiXCR, one entry per CDR3 protein. The sample gives fewer than 1,200,000 distinct CDR3 sequences, around 25% of which show up once; approximately 0.71% is in the top ten. The same data also contributed to another study, on T cells of mothers and their children.

Sequences were obtained from blood. The receptors shown here come from a girl aged 2-10 years in good health.

The chain has TRBV19 and TRBJ2-7, with D unclear. CDR1 is LNHDA and CDR2 is SQIVND in the germline V gene (reference sequence). The CDR3 consists of 15 residues. V lost 0 bases, J lost 2 bases, and 11 bases lay in between. The CDR3: CASSIETVSTYEQYF. The CDR3 DNA follows: TGTGCCAGTAGTATAGAAACAGTTTCGACCTACGAGCAGTACTTC.

This clonotype was detected only a few times. V is TRBV29-1 and J is TRBJ2-3; D not certain. Trimming took 0 bases from V and 6 from J, leaving 10 bases between them. This CDR3 has 13 amino acids. Germline-derived CDR1 and CDR2 are SQVTM and ANQGSEA. As DNA, the CDR3 is TGCAGCGTTGAAGAACGGATCCCGGATACGCAGTATTTT. Amino acid sequence: CSVEERIPDTQYF.

This clonotype was picked up a small number of times. This chain uses TRBV29-1 with TRBJ2-1, with a tentative D call TRBD1 (5 bases). This CDR3 contains 12 residues. CDR1 is SQVTM and CDR2 is ANQGSEA in the germline V gene. The CDR3 nucleotides are TGCAGTTATGACACAGGAGACAATGAGCAGTTCTTC. Translation: CSYDTGDNEQFF.

The table lists this clonotype with many counts. DNA of the CDR3: TGCAGCGTTTTAAGGGGCGAAGAGACCCAGTACTTC. This codes for CSVLRGEETQYF. The chain is built from TRBV29-1 and TRBJ2-5; maybe TRBD1 (5 bases). CDR1 and CDR2 (germline): SQVTM, ANQGSEA. Trimming removed 5 bases at V and 3 bases at J, with 10 bases between. The CDR3 runs to 12 residues.

Only a few counts were recorded for this clonotype. V is TRBV6-1 and J is TRBJ2-1, with 9 bases fitting TRBD2. The CDR3 has 14 amino acids. The germline CDR1 and CDR2 sequences are MNHNS and SASEGT. With V trimmed by 6 bases and J by 6 bases, 6 bases remained unmatched. The CDR3 bases are TGTGCCAGCAGGGAGTTGACTAGCGGCAATGAGCAGTTCTTC. It encodes CASRELTSGNEQFF.

This clonotype appeared a few times. The rearrangement uses TRBV4-2 and TRBJ2-7, with D possibly being TRBD1 (6 bases). Trimming removed 2 bases at V and 6 bases at J, with 11 bases between. The germline V gene encodes CDR1 LGHNA and CDR2 YNFKEQ. The CDR3 loop spans 13 amino acids. In nucleotides, the CDR3 is TGTGCCAGCAGCCAAACAGGGCTGGGCGAGCAGTACTTC. Protein product: CASSQTGLGEQYF.

In the case of this clonotype: At one of its ends the junction is not consistent with the germline gene, which may arise from a read error. The chain combines TRBV29-1 with TRBJ2-3, with D perhaps matching TRBD2 (6 bases). CDR3 size: 14 residues. CDR1 and CDR2 from the germline V gene are SQVTM and ANQGSEA. The CDR3 DNA reads TGCAGCGTGGGGACTCGACCCAGCACAGATACGCGGTATTTT. Translated, it gives CSVGTRPSTDTRYF.

This chain uses TRBV7-2 with TRBJ2-2; the match to TRBD1 covers 7 bases. The V segment lost 5 bases and the J segment 4 bases; nucleotides outside the gene matches: 10. Per the germline V gene, CDR1 is SGHTA and CDR2 is FQGNSA. This CDR3 comprises 16 residues. For the CDR3, the DNA is TGTGCCAGCAGCCTCACCGGGACAGTTGCCACCGGGGAGCTGTTTTTT. Its translation: CASSLTGTVATGELFF.

The gene calls are TRBV5-6 and TRBJ2-5; TRBD1 might be the D (5 bases). Germline V gene data show CDR1 as SGHDT and CDR2 as YYEEEE. With 0 bases removed from V and 7 bases from J, the gap between germline ends came to 13 bases. The CDR3 totals 14 residues. CDR3 amino acids: CASSLDEDRGTQYF. CDR3 DNA: TGTGCCAGCAGCTTGGATGAGGATAGGGGGACCCAGTACTTC.

The chain has TRBV10-3 and TRBJ2-6; TRBD2 might be the D (5 bases). The CDR3 consists of 16 residues. Trimming shortened V by 7 bases and J by 0 bases, and 13 bases separated the two germline ends. The germline V gene encodes CDR1 ENHRY and CDR2 SYGVKD. The CDR3 region is CAIKEAGPSGANVLTF. The CDR3, as DNA: TGTGCCATCAAGGAGGCAGGACCCTCTGGGGCCAACGTCCTGACTTTC.

This clonotype was picked up a small number of times. The rearrangement joins TRBV20-1 to TRBJ1-1, with D tentatively TRBD1 (5 bases). This CDR3 is built from 12 residues. Per the germline V gene, CDR1 is DFQATT and CDR2 is SNEGSKA (reference sequence). With 5 bases removed from V and 10 bases from J, the gap between germline ends came to 17 bases. The CDR3 nucleotides read TGCAGTGCTGAAGACGCCCCTAGGGGAGCTTTCTTT. Its translation: CSAEDAPRGAFF.

This clonotype was observed a handful of times. The chain employs TRBV7-2 and TRBJ2-3; 8 nucleotides match TRBD2. The CDR3 is made up of 15 amino acids. Germline assignment: CDR1 SGHTA and CDR2 FQGNSA. V shed 10 bases, J shed 0 bases, and the junction held 9 bases outside the gene matches. The CDR3, as DNA: TGTGCCACCTCAAGTGTAGCGGGGAGCACAGATACGCAGTATTTT. Residues: CATSSVAGSTDTQYF.

This sequence joins TRBV11-2 and TRBJ2-7, with D possibly matching TRBD2 (6 bases). Germline assignment: CDR1 SGHAT and CDR2 FQNNGV. The V end lost 4 bases, the J end lost 2 bases, and 18 bases lay between the germline ends. This CDR3 spans 16 amino acids. CDR3 amino acids: CASSSWGDAKTYEQYF. The DNA of the CDR3 is TGTGCCAGCAGCTCCTGGGGGGACGCGAAAACCTACGAGCAGTACTTC. The entire variable domain, with the rest obtained from reference TRBV11-2 and TRBJ2-7, is as follows: EAGVAQSPRYKIIEKRQSVAFWCNPISGHATLYWYQQILGQGPKLLIQFQNNGVVDDSQLPKDRFSAERLKGVDSTLKIQPAKLEDSAVYLCASSSWGDAKTYEQYFGPGTRLTVT.

The V call is TRBV12-3 or TRBV12-4, the J call TRBJ2-5; 9 positions match TRBD1. Unmatched junction bases numbered 7, after V lost 6 bases and J lost 5 bases. This CDR3 comprises 14 residues. This CDR3 is CASRLQGAEETQYF. CDR3 sequence (DNA): TGTGCCAGCAGGCTACAGGGGGCGGAGGAGACCCAGTACTTC.

This chain joins TRBV10-3 and TRBJ2-5, with D hard to call. TRBJ2-7 explains the end of the DNA better; the J call may be wrong. The CDR3 loop spans 13 amino acids. The germline CDR1 and CDR2 sequences are ENHRY and SYGVKD. The CDR3 loop is CAISAEAYYEQYF. CDR3 DNA sequence: TGTGCCATCAGTGCCGAGGCCTACTACGAGCAGTACTTC.

This clonotype was detected a few times. The chain links TRBV20-1 to TRBJ2-1, with D perhaps TRBD2 (6 bases). Germline CDR1 and CDR2: DFQATT and SNEGSKA (reference sequence). Trimming removed 3 bases from V and 0 bases from J, with 12 bases in between. This CDR3 is 15 amino acids long. The CDR3 sequence: CSARGGPTSYNEQFF. CDR3 in DNA: TGCAGTGCTAGGGGGGGACCCACCTCCTACAATGAGCAGTTCTTC.

This clonotype was observed a handful of times. This chain uses TRBV7-2 with TRBJ2-5; D possibly corresponds to TRBD1 (5 bases). V was cut by 5 bases and J by 7 bases, with 8 bases left in between. The CDR3 is 11 amino acids. CDR1 is SGHTA and CDR2 is FQGNSA in the germline V gene. This chain's CDR3 is CASSRQGTQYF. The CDR3 bases are TGTGCCAGCAGCCGGCAGGGGACCCAGTACTTC. The whole variable domain, filled in from reference TRBV7-2 and TRBJ2-5, reads GAGVSQSPSNKVTEKGKDVELRCDPISGHTALYWYRQSLGQGLEFLIYFQGNSAPDKSGLPSDRFSAERTGGSVSTLTIQRTQQEDSAVYLCASSRQGTQYFGPGTRLLVL.

This chain connects TRBV7-9 to TRBJ2-5; D may be TRBD1 (5 bases). Trimming cost V 0 bases and J 3 bases, with 8 bases left between them. CDR1 and CDR2 (germline): SEHNR, FQNEAQ (reference sequence). This CDR3 spans 14 amino acids. CDR3 loop: CASSLARVKETQYF. The CDR3 nucleotides are TGTGCCAGCAGCTTAGCCAGGGTCAAAGAGACCCAGTACTTC.

The table lists this clonotype with a few counts. This chain links TRBV29-1 with TRBJ1-3, with a tentative D call TRBD1 (5 bases). The CDR3 has 13 residues. Germline-derived CDR1 and CDR2 are SQVTM and ANQGSEA. Deletions cut 5 bases from V and 3 bases from J, with 11 bases between. The CDR3 loop is CSVTQGIGNTIYF. CDR3 nucleotide sequence: TGCAGCGTTACCCAGGGTATTGGAAACACCATATATTTT.

The J gene is TRBJ1-1, the V gene TRBV20-1, with 7 positions matching TRBD1. This CDR3 is built from 13 residues. Germline loops: CDR1 DFQATT, CDR2 SNEGSKA (reference sequence). V shed 6 bases, J shed 0 bases, and the junction held 4 bases outside the gene matches. The DNA of the CDR3 is TGCAGTGCCGCCGGACAGGTGAACACTGAAGCTTTCTTT. Translating it yields CSAAGQVNTEAFF.

The chain has TRBV10-3 and TRBJ1-2; D is perhaps TRBD1 (6 bases). CDR3 length: 15 residues. Germline-derived CDR1 and CDR2 are ENHRY and SYGVKD. V shed 6 bases and J shed 10 bases, with 24 bases lying between them. In DNA, the CDR3 is TGTGCCATCAGAAACCCACAGGGAGGCGATGAAATCTACACCTTC. It specifies CAIRNPQGGDEIYTF.

The chain uses TRBV9 and TRBJ2-7; D is possibly TRBD2 (5 bases). The CDR3 extends over 14 amino acids. The V gene lost 0 bases and the J gene lost 2 bases, with 9 bases spanning the gap. CDR1 is SGDLS, CDR2 YYNGEE, per germline. CDR3 nucleotides: TGTGCCAGCAGCGTAGAACCGGAGGCCTACGAGCAGTACTTC. Its translation: CASSVEPEAYEQYF.

This clonotype was observed a few times. The chain has TRBV29-1 and TRBJ2-4; 8 nucleotides align to TRBD1. Germline CDR1 is SQVTM and CDR2 is ANQGSEA. CDR3 length: 12 amino acids. Unmatched junction bases numbered 12, after V lost 6 bases and J lost 14 bases. In DNA, the CDR3 is TGCAGCGTGGGGGCAGATTCGGACAGGGAGTACTTC. It specifies CSVGADSDREYF.

The table lists this clonotype with a few counts. The V and J genes are TRBV5-1 and TRBJ1-2; no firm D call. The CDR3 has 13 residues. The germline V and J ends were trimmed by 1 base and 6 bases, with 10 bases remaining between them. Looked up from germline, CDR1 is SGHRS and CDR2 is YFSETQ. CDR3 DNA: TGCGCCAGCAGCTTGCCGGGGTTCGATGGCTACACCTTC. Its protein product is CASSLPGFDGYTF.

This clonotype has only a few counts. J is TRBJ1-4 and V is TRBV5-1; 9 positions agree with TRBD1. CDR3 size: 16 residues. V lost 4 bases to trimming and J lost 8 bases; unmatched junction nucleotides: 12. The V gene's germline CDR1 is SGHRS and CDR2 YFSETQ. CDR3 sequence (DNA): TGCGCCAGCAGCCTGCACCCCGACAGGGGGGACGAAAAACTGTTTTTT. It specifies CASSLHPDRGDEKLFF. Filled out from reference TRBV5-1 and TRBJ1-4, the complete variable domain reads KAGVTQTPRYLIKTRGQQVTLSCSPISGHRSVSWYQQTPGQGLQFLFEYFSETQRNKGNFPGRFSGRQFSNSRSEMNVSTLELGDSALYLCASSLHPDRGDEKLFFGSGTQLSVL.

This clonotype was observed a handful of times. The V call is TRBV5-1, the J call TRBJ2-1; perhaps TRBD2 as D (5 bases). The V gene's germline CDR1 is SGHRS and CDR2 YFSETQ. V lost 5 bases to trimming and J lost 3 bases, with 12 bases between them. The CDR3 runs 14 residues. CDR3 sequence: CASSRGGNYNEQFF. Here the CDR3 DNA reads TGCGCCAGCAGTCGTGGAGGTAACTACAATGAGCAGTTCTTC.

This clonotype was recorded a few times. This chain uses TRBV4-3 with TRBJ2-4; possible D gene TRBD1, 6 bases. Trimming left V 5 bases short and J 1 base short, with 12 bases between. From germline, CDR1 is LGHNA and CDR2 YSLEER. The length of the CDR3 is 15 residues. In nucleotides, the CDR3 is TGCGCCAGCAGCGAGGGGGATGGGGCCAAAAACATTCAGTACTTC. Its protein is CASSEGDGAKNIQYF.